Listed here are 3 T cell receptor beta chains from one sample, sequenced in a study of Tregs in tolerant kidney transplant recipients. No cognate antigen is known for these TCRs. TCRdb's table, derived via immunoSEQ multiplex PCR, lists solely in-frame clones and lacks some. In the table there are around 16,000 clones, roughly 58% of which are singletons. Source material: Tregs from blood cultured with allogeneic cells. These receptors were collected from a human donor in good health.

This clone was found a few times. V gene TRBV30 combines with J gene TRBJ2-3; TRBD1 agrees at 7 bases. This CDR3 region has 16 residues. V shed 0 bases and J 4 bases; nucleotides not matched to a gene: 10. Germline-derived CDR1 and CDR2 are GTSNPN and SVGIG (reference sequence). The CDR3 here is CAWSVLTGVVADTQYF. The CDR3 nucleotides are TGTGCCTGGAGTGTCCTTACAGGGGTGGTAGCAGATACGCAGTATTTT.

J is TRBJ2-1 and V is TRBV9; D is unresolved. The germline gives CDR1 SGDLS, CDR2 YYNGEE. V was trimmed by 4 bases and J by 6 bases, leaving 11 bases between them. The CDR3 contains 13 residues. CDR3 DNA sequence: TGTGCCAGCAGCCCTGTTGGTGGCAATGAGCAGTTCTTC. Translated: CASSPVGGNEQFF.

V and J are TRBV9 and TRBJ1-1, with D possibly TRBD1 on 5 matching bases. Trimming took off 4 bases at V and 2 bases at J, with 15 bases between the two ends. CDR1 is SGDLS and CDR2 is YYNGEE in the germline V gene. CDR3 length equals 15 residues. This CDR3 reads CASSPRGTGNTEAFF. The CDR3, as DNA: TGTGCCAGCAGCCCCCGCGGGACCGGTAACACTGAAGCTTTCTTT.